A single sample gave rise to the 5 T cell receptor beta chains below, sequenced in a study of T-cell memory formation after mild COVID-19. TCRdb reprocessed the 5' RACE reads with MiXCR, giving one entry per CDR3 protein. The sample gives 30,000 to 50,000 distinct CDR3 sequences, roughly 6.1% of which show up once; roughly 0.8% is in the top ten. The sequencing sample was made of PBMCs or a T cell subset sorted from them (not recorded which). All receptors derive from an adult who had mild COVID-19 (a few samples of this study predate the infection). Cell type and time point are not known.

This clonotype appeared many times. This chain connects TRBV12-3 or TRBV12-4 to TRBJ2-7, with D perhaps TRBD2 (5 bases). The CDR3 has 14 amino acids. Between the trimmed V and J ends, which lost 3 bases and 2 bases, there was a span of 11 bases. In DNA form, the CDR3 reads TGTGCCAGCAGTTTGCGGGCTTCAGCCTACGAGCAGTACTTC. It codes for CASSLRASAYEQYF.

This clonotype was found a few times. This chain uses TRBV4-1 with TRBJ2-2, with D uncertain. The germline V gene has CDR1 MGHRA and CDR2 YSYEKL. The CDR3 covers 15 residues. V lost 1 base, J lost 4 bases, and 10 bases lay in between. The CDR3 sequence: CASSQVLLSTGELFF. DNA for the CDR3: TGCGCCAGCAGCCAAGTACTCCTGTCCACCGGGGAGCTGTTTTTT.

The CDR3 spells CSATDRSDNYGYTF. In DNA form, the CDR3 reads TGCAGCGCTACGGATCGGAGTGATAACTATGGCTACACCTTC. This chain joins TRBV29-1 and TRBJ1-2; D not certain. The germline V gene has CDR1 SQVTM and CDR2 ANQGSEA. CDR3 length: 14 amino acids. V was cut by 7 bases and J by 1 base, with 16 bases left in between.

This clonotype was observed a handful of times. The chain couples TRBV4-2 to TRBJ2-7; weak D call: TRBD2 (6 bases). The CDR3 length is 14 residues. Germline loops: CDR1 LGHNA, CDR2 YNFKEQ. The germline V and J ends were trimmed by 3 bases and 0 bases, with 9 bases remaining between them. CDR3 protein: CASSQVAVSYEQYF. Written as DNA, the CDR3 is TGTGCCAGCAGCCAGGTAGCGGTCTCCTACGAGCAGTACTTC.

The table lists this clonotype with a few counts. V is TRBV5-1 and J is TRBJ2-3; 7 positions match TRBD2. CDR1 and CDR2 from the germline V gene are SGHRS and YFSETQ. The CDR3 runs to 16 residues. J lost 2 bases, V lost 1 base, and 7 bases had no gene match. The CDR3 DNA follows: TGCGCCAGCAGCTTGAGAACGGGAGGACCCACAGATACGCAGTATTTT. The encoded protein is CASSLRTGGPTDTQYF.